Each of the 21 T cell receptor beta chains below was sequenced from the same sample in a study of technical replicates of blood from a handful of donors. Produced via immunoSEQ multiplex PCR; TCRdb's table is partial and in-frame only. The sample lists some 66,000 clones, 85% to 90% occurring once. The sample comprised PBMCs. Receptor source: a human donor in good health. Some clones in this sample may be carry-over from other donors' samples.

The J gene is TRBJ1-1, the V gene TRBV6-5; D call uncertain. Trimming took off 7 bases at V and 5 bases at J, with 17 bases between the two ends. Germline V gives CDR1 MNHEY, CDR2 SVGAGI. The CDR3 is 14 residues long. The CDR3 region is CASKVTGADTEAFF. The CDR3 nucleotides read TGTGCCAGCAAGGTGACGGGAGCGGATACTGAAGCTTTCTTT.

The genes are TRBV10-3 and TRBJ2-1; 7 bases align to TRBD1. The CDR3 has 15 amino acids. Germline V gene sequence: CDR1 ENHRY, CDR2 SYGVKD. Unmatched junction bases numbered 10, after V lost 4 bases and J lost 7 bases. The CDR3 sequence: CAISGSSDRANEQFF. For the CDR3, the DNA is TGTGCCATCAGTGGAAGTTCTGACAGGGCAAATGAGCAGTTCTTC.

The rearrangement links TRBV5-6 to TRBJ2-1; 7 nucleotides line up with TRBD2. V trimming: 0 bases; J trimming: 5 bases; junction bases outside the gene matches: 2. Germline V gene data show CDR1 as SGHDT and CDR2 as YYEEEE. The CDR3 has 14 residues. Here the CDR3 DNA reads TGTGCCAGCAGCTTGGGAGCGGGGCACAATGAGCAGTTCTTC. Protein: CASSLGAGHNEQFF.

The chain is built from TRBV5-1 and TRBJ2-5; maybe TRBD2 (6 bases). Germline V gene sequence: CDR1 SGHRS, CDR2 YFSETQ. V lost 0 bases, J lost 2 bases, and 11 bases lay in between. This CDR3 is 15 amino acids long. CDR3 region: CASSLDGSGQETQYF. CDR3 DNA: TGCGCCAGCAGCTTGGACGGTAGCGGACAAGAGACCCAGTACTTC. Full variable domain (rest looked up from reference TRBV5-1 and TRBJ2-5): KAGVTQTPRYLIKTRGQQVTLSCSPISGHRSVSWYQQTPGQGLQFLFEYFSETQRNKGNFPGRFSGRQFSNSRSEMNVSTLELGDSALYLCASSLDGSGQETQYFGPGTRLLVL.

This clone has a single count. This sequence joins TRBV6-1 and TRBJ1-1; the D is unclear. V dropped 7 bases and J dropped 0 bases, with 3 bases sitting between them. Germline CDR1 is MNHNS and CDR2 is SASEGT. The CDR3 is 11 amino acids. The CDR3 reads CASILNTEAFF. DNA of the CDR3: TGTGCCAGCATCTTGAACACTGAAGCTTTCTTT.

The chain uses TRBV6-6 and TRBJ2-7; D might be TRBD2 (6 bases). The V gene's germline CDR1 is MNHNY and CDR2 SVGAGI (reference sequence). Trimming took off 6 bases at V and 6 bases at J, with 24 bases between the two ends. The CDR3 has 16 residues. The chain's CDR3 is CASSPNSGVVSREQYF. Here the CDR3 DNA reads TGTGCCAGCAGCCCTAACTCGGGAGTAGTTTCGCGCGAGCAGTACTTC.

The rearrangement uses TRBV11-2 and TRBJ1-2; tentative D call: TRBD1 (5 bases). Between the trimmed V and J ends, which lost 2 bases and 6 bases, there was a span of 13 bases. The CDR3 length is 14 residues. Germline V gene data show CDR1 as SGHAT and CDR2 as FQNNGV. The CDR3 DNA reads TGTGCCAGCAGCTTACGAGCACAGGACCATGGCTACACCTTC. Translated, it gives CASSLRAQDHGYTF.

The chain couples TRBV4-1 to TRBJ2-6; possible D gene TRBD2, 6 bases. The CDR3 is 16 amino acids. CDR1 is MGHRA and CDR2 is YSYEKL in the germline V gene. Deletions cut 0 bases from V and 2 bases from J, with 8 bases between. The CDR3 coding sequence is TGCGCCAGCAGCCAAGAGTGGGGGGCTGGGGCCAACGTCCTGACTTTC. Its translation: CASSQEWGAGANVLTF.

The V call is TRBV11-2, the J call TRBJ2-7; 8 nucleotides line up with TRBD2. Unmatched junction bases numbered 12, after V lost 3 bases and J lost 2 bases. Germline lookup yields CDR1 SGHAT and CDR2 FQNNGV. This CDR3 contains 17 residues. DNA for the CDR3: TGTGCCAGCAGCTTCCCGGCCCTGCGGGGGGACACCTACGAGCAGTACTTC. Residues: CASSFPALRGDTYEQYF.

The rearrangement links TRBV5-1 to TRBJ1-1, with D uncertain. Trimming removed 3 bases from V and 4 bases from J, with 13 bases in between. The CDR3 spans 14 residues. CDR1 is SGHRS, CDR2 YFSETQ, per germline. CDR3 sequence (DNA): TGCGCCAGCAGCTCGCAGGCCAGTAGCACTGAAGCTTTCTTT. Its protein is CASSSQASSTEAFF.

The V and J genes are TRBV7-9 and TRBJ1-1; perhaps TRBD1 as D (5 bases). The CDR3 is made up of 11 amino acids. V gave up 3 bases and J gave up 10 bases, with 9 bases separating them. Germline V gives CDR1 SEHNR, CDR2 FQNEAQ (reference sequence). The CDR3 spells CASSLMGGAFF. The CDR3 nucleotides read TGTGCCAGCAGCTTGATGGGGGGAGCTTTCTTT.

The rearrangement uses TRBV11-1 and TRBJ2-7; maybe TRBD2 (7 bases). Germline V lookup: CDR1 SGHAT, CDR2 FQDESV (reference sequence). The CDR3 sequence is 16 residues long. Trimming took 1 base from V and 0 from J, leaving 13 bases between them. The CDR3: CASSLGSGTRSYEQYF. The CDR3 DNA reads TGTGCCAGCAGCTTAGGCAGCGGGACACGCTCCTACGAGCAGTACTTC. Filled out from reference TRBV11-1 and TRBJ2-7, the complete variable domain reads EAEVAQSPRYKITEKSQAVAFWCDPISGHATLYWYRQILGQGPELLVQFQDESVVDDSQLPKDRFSAERLKGVDSTLKIQPAELGDSAMYLCASSLGSGTRSYEQYFGPGTRLTVT.

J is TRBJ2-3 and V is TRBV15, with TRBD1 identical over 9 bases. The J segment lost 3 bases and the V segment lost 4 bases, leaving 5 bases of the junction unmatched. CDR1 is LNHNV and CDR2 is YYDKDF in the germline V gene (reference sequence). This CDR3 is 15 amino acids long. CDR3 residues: CATSKRDRATDTQYF. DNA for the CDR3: TGTGCCACCAGCAAAAGGGACAGGGCGACAGATACGCAGTATTTT.

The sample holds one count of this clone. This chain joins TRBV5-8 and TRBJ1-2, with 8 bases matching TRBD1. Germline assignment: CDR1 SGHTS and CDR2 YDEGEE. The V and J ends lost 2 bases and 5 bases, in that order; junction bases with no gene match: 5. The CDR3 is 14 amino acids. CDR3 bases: TGTGCCAGCAGCTTTCAGGGGGCAGGGTATGGCTACACCTTC. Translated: CASSFQGAGYGYTF.

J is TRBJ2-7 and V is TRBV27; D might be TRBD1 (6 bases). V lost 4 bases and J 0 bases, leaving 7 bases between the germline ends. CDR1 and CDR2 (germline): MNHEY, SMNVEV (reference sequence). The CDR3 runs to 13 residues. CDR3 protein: CASSYRDSYEQYF. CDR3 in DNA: TGTGCCAGCAGTTACAGGGACTCCTACGAGCAGTACTTC.

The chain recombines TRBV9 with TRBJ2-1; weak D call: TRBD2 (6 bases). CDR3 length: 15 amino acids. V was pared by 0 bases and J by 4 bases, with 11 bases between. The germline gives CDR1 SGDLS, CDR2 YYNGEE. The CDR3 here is CASSVAGVGYNEQFF. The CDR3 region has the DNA TGTGCCAGCAGCGTAGCGGGAGTTGGGTACAATGAGCAGTTCTTC.

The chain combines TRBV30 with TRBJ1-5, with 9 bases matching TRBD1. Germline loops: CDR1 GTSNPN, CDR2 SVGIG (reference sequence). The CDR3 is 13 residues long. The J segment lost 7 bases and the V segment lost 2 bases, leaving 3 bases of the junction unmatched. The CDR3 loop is CAWSSGQGQPQHF. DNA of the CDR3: TGTGCCTGGAGTTCGGGACAGGGACAGCCCCAGCATTTT.

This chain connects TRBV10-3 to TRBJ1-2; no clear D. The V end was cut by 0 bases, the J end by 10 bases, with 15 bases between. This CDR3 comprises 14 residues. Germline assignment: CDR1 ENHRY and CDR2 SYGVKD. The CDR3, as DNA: TGTGCCATCAGTGAGTCGGAGAGACCCTTTGACTACACCTTC. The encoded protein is CAISESERPFDYTF.

The CDR3 sequence: CASSSSGNTEAFF. DNA for the CDR3: TGTGCCAGCAGTTCCTCCGGGAACACTGAAGCTTTCTTT. V is TRBV6-6 and J is TRBJ1-1; D is undetermined. The CDR3 spans 13 residues. CDR1 and CDR2 (germline): MNHNY, SVGAGI (reference sequence). Between the trimmed V and J ends, which lost 4 bases and 1 base, there was a span of 7 bases.

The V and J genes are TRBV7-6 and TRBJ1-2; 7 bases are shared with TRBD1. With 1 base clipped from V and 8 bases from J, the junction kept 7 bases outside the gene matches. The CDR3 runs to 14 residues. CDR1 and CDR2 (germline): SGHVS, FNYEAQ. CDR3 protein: CASSLDRGFSGYTF. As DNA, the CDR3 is TGTGCCAGCAGCTTAGACAGGGGTTTTAGCGGCTACACCTTC.

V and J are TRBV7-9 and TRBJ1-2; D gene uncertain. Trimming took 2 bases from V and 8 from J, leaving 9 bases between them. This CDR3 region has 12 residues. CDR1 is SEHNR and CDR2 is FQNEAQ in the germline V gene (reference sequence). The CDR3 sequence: CASSLNPGGYTF. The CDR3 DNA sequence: TGTGCCAGCAGCTTAAATCCCGGGGGCTACACCTTC.